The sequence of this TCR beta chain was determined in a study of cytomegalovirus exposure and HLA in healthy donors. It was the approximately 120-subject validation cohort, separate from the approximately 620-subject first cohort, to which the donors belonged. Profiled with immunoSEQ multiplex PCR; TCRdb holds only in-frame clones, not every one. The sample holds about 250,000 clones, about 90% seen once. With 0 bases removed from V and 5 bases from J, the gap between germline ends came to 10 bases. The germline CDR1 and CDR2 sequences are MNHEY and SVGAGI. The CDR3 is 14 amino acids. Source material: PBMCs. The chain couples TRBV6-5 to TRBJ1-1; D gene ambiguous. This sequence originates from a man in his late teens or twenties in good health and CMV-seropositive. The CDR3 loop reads CASSYSTWNTEAFF. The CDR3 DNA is TGTGCCAGCAGTTACTCGACATGGAATACTGAAGCTTTCTTT.